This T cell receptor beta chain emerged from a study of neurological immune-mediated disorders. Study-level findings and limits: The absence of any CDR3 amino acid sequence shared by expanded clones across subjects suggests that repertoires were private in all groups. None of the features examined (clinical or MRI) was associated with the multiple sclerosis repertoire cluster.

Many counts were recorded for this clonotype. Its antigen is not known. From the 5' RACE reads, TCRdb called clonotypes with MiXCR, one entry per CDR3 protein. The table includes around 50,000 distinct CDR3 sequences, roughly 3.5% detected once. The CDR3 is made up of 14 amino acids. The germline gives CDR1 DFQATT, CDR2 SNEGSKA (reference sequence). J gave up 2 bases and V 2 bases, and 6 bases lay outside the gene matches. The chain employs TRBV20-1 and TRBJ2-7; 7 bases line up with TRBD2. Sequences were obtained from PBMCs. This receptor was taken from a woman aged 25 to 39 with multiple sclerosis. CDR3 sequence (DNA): TGCAGTGCTAGACCGAGCGGGAAGACCTACGAGCAGTACTTC. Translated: CSARPSGKTYEQYF.